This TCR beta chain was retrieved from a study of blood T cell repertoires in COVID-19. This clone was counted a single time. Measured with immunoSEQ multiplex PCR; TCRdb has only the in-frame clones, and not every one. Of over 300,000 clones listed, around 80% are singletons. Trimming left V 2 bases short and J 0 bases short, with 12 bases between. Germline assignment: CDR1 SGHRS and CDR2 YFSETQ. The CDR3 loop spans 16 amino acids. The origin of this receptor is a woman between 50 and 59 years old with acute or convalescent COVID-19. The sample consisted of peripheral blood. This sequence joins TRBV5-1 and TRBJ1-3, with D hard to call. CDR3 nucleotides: TGCGCCAGCAGCTTAAATTCCCTCCCCTCTGGAAACACCATATATTTT. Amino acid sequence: CASSLNSLPSGNTIYF.